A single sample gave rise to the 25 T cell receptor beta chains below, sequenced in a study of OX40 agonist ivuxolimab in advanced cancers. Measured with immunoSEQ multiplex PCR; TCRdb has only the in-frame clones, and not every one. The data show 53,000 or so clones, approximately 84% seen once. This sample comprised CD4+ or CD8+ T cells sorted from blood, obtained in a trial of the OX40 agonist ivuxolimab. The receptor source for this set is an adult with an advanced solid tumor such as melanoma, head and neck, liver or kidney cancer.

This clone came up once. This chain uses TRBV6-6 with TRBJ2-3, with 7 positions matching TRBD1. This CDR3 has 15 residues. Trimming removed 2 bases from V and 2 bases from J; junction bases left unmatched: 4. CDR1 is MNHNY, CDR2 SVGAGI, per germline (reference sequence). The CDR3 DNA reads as TGTGCCAGCAGTTACAACGACAGGGCCACAGATACGCAGTATTTT. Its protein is CASSYNDRATDTQYF.

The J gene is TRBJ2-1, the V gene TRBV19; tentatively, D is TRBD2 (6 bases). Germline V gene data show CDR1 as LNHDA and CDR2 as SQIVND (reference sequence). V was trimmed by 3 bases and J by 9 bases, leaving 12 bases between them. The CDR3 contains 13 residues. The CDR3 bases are TGTGCCAGTAGTATTGACGGGGGAGGTGAGCAGTTCTTC. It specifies CASSIDGGGEQFF.

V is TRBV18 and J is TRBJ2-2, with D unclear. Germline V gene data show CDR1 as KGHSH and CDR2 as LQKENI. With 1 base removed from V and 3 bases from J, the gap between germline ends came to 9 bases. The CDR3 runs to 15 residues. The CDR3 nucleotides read TGTGCCAGCTCACCACGCCGGGTGGACACCGGGGAGCTGTTTTTT. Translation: CASSPRRVDTGELFF.

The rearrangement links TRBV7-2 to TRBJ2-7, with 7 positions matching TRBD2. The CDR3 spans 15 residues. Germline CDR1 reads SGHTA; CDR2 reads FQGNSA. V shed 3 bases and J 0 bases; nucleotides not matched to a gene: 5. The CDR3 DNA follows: TGTGCCAGCAGCTTCGGGCGGGGGAGCTCCTACGAGCAGTACTTC. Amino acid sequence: CASSFGRGSSYEQYF.

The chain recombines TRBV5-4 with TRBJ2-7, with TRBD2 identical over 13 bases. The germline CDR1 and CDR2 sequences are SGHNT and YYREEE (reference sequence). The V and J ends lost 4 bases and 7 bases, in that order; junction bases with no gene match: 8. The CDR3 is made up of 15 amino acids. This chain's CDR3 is CASSPRTSGRAEQYF. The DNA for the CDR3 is TGTGCCAGCAGCCCCCGGACTAGCGGGAGAGCTGAGCAGTACTTC. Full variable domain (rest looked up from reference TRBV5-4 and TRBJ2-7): ETGVTQSPTHLIKTRGQQVTLRCSSQSGHNTVSWYQQALGQGPQFIFQYYREEENGRGNFPPRFSGLQFPNYSSELNVNALELDDSALYLCASSPRTSGRAEQYFGPGTRLTVT.

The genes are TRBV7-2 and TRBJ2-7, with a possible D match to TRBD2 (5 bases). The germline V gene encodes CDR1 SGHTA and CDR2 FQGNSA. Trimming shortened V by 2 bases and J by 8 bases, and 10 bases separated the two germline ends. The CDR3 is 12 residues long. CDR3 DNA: TGTGCCAGCAGCTTAATACGAGGGCAGCAGTACTTC. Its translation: CASSLIRGQQYF. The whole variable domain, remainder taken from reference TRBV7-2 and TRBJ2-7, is GAGVSQSPSNKVTEKGKDVELRCDPISGHTALYWYRQSLGQGLEFLIYFQGNSAPDKSGLPSDRFSAERTGGSVSTLTIQRTQQEDSAVYLCASSLIRGQQYFGPGTRLTVT.

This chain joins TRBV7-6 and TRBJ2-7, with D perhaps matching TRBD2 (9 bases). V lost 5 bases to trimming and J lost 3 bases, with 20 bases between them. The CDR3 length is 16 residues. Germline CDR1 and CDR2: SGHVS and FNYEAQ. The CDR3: CASSQTSGQGLYEQYF. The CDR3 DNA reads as TGTGCCAGCAGCCAGACTAGCGGACAGGGACTCTACGAGCAGTACTTC.

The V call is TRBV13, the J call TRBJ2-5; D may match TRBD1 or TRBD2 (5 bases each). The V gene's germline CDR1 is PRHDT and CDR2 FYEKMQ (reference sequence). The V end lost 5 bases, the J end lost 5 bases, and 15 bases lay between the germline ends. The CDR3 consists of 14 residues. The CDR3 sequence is CASSPGTTGETQYF. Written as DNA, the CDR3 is TGTGCCAGCAGCCCGGGGACCACCGGCGAGACCCAGTACTTC.

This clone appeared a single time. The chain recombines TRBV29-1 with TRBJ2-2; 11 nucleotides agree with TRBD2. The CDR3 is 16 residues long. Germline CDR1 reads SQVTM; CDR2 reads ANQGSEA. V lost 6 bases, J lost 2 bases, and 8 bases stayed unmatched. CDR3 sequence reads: CSVAGTSGYNTGELFF. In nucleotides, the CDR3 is TGCAGCGTAGCTGGGACTAGCGGATATAACACCGGGGAGCTGTTTTTT.

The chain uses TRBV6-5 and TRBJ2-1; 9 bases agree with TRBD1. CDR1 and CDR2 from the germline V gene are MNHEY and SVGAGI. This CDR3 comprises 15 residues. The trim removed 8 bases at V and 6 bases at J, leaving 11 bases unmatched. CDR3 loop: CASCPGTGIINEQFF. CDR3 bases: TGTGCCAGCTGCCCCGGGACAGGGATTATCAATGAGCAGTTCTTC.

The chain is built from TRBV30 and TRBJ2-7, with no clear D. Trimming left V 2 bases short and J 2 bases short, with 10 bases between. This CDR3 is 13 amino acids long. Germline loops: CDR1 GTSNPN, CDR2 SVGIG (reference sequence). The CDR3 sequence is CAWSPRITYEQYF. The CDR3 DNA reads TGTGCCTGGAGTCCTCGGATTACCTACGAGCAGTACTTC.

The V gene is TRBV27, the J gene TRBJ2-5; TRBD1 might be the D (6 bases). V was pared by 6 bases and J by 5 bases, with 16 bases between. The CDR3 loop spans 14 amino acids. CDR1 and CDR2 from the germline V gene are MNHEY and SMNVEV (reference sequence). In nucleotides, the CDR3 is TGTGCCAGCAGCAAGGGGGTCGGGGCGGAGACCCAGTACTTC. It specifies CASSKGVGAETQYF.

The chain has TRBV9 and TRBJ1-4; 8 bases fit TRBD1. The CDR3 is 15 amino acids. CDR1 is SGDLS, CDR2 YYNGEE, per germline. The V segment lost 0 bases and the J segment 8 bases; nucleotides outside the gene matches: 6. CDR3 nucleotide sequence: TGTGCCAGCAGCGTAGAGGCAGGGGGCAGAGAAAAACTGTTTTTT. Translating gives CASSVEAGGREKLFF.

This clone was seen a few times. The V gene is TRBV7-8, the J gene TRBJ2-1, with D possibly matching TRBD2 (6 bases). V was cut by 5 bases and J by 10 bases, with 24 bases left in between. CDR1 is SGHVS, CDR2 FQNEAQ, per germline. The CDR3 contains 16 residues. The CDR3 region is CASSVQAGRNSREQFF. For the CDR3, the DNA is TGTGCCAGCAGCGTCCAGGCCGGGAGAAACTCACGGGAGCAGTTCTTC.

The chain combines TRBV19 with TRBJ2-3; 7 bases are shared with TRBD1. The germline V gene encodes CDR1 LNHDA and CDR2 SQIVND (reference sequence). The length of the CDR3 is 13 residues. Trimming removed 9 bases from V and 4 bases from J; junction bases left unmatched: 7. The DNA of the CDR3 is TGTGCCAGCTTAGTACAGGGGTCAGATACGCAGTATTTT. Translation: CASLVQGSDTQYF.

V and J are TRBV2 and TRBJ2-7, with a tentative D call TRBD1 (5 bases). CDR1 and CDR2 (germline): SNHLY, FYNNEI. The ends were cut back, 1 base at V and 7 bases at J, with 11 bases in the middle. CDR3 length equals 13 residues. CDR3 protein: CASSEGRGLEQYF. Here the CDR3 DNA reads TGTGCCAGCAGTGAAGGTAGGGGTCTAGAGCAGTACTTC. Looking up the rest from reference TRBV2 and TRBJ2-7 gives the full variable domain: EPEVTQTPSHQVTQMGQEVILRCVPISNHLYFYWYRQILGQKVEFLVSFYNNEISEKSEIFDDQFSVERPDGSNFTLKIRSTKLEDSAMYFCASSEGRGLEQYFGPGTRLTVT.

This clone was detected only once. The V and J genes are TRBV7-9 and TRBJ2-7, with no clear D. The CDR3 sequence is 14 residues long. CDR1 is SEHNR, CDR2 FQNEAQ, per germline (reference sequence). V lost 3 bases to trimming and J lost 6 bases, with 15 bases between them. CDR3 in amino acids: CASSFTSIGGEQYF. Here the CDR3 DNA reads TGTGCCAGCAGCTTCACCTCCATCGGTGGCGAGCAGTACTTC.

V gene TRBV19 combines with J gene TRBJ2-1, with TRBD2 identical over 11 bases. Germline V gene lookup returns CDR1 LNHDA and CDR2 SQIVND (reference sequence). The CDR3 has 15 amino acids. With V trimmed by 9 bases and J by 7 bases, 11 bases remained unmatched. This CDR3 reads CASGAIAGGLNEQFF. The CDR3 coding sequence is TGTGCCAGCGGGGCCATAGCGGGAGGGCTAAATGAGCAGTTCTTC.

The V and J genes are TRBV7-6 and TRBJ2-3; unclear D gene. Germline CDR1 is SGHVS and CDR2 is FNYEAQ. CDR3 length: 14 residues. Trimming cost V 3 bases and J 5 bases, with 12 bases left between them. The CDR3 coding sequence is TGTGCCAGCAGCTTCGCTCCAATAAAAGATACGCAGTATTTT. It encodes CASSFAPIKDTQYF.

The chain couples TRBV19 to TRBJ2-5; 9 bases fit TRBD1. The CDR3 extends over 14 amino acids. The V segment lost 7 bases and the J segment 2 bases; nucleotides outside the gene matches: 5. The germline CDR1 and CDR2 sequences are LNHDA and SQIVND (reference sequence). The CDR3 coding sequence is TGTGCCAGTACCTCGACAGGGGGTCAAGAGACCCAGTACTTC. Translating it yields CASTSTGGQETQYF.

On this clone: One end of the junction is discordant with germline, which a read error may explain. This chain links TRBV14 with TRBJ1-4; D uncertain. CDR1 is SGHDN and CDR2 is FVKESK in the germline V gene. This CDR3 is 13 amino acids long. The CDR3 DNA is TGTGCCAGCAGCCAAGTGGAAGGCGTTAGACTGTCTTTT. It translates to CASSQVEGVRLSF.

CDR3 sequence reads: CASSPTSVGGNEQFF. The CDR3 DNA reads TGTGCCAGCAGCCCAACCTCGGTGGGCGGCAATGAGCAGTTCTTC. The chain recombines TRBV7-3 with TRBJ2-1; D not resolved. V lost 5 bases and J 6 bases, leaving 17 bases between the germline ends. This CDR3 region has 15 residues. From germline, CDR1 is SGHTA and CDR2 FQGTGA.

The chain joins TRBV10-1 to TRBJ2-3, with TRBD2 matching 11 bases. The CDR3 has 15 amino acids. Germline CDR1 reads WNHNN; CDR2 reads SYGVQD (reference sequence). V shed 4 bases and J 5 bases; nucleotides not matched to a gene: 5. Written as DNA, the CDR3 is TGCGCCAGCAGTGTAGCGGGAGGGCCTGGAGATACGCAGTATTTT. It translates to CASSVAGGPGDTQYF.

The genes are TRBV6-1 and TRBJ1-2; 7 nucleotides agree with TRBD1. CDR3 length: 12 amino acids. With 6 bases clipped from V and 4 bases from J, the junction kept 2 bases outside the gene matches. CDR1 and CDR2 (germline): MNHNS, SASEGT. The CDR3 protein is CASRRDSYGYTF. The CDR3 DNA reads TGTGCCAGCAGGAGGGACAGCTATGGCTACACCTTC.

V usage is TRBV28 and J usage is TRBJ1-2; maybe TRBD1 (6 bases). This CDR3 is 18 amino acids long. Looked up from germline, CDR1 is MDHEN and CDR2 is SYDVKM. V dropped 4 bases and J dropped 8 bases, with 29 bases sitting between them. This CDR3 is CASSYMGGTRGRVQGYTF. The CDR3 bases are TGTGCCAGCAGTTATATGGGGGGGACACGGGGAAGGGTTCAGGGCTACACCTTC.